This T cell receptor (beta chain) was found in a study of vaccination and CD4 T cells after COVID-19. Study in general: Ranging from 14 to 241, the interval between dose two and post-vaccine sampling had a median of 72 days. Broader study findings: Recorded median SARS-CoV-2-reactive clonotype numbers increased from 21 to 38 without reaching significance.

With the Oncomine TCR Beta short-read assay, DNA from cultured CD4+ T cells was sequenced. Each CDR3 protein is one row after TCRdb ran MiXCR on the PCR reads. The table lists about 23,000 distinct CDR3 sequences, around 43% of them singletons. V gave up 4 bases and J gave up 3 bases; unmatched junction bases: 5. The CDR3 sequence is 14 residues long. Per germline, CDR1 SNHLY and CDR2 FYNNEI. In its sample, this clonotype was seen once. Its target is not known. The treatment denotes: approximately nine-day PBMC culture with coronavirus spike peptide pools or control peptides (ViraFEST assay). Both day 3 and day 7 involved replacing half of the medium with fresh IL-2 medium.

The J gene is TRBJ2-7, the V gene TRBV2; 8 nucleotides line up with TRBD2. The sequence was collected from a human donor who received a COVID-19 vaccine. The starting material was CD4+ T cells from blood, cultured in vitro, obtained before SARS-CoV-2 vaccination. The CDR3 sequence: CASSAGGGGYEQYF. In DNA, the CDR3 is TGTGCCAGCAGTGCCGGGGGGGGCGGCTACGAGCAGTACTTC.